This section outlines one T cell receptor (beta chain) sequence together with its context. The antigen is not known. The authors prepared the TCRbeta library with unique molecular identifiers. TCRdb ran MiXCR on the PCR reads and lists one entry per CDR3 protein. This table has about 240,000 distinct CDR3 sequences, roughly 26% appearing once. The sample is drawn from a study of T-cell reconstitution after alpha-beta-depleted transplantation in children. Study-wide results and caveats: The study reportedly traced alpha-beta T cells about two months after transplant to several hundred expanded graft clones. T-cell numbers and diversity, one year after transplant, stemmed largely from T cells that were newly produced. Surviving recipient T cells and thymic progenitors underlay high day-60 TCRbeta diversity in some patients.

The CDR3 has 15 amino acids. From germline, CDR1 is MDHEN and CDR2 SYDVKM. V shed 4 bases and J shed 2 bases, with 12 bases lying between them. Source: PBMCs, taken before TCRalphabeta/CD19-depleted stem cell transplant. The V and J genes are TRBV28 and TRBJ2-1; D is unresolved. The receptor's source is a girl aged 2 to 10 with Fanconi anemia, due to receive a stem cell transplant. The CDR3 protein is CASSYGGPPYNEQFF. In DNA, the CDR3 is TGTGCCAGCAGTTACGGCGGCCCTCCCTACAATGAGCAGTTCTTC.